These 12 T cell receptor beta chains originate from one sample sequenced in a study of shared clonotypes between healthy human individuals. The method was immunoSEQ multiplex PCR; TCRdb's version includes in-frame clones alone and lacks a portion of them. The sample records hundreds of thousands of clones, roughly 72% being singletons. The material sequenced was memory CD4+ T cells sorted from blood. As for subset: CD45RA-negative fraction. The receptors were gathered from a woman aged 25 to 39 in good health.

This clone was seen just once. The rearrangement links TRBV4-1 to TRBJ2-3; D ambiguous. The CDR3 length is 11 residues. Trimming pared 1 base from V and 8 bases from J, leaving 4 bases between. Germline values: CDR1 MGHRA, CDR2 YSYEKL. CDR3 bases: TGCGCCAGCAGCCAAGGTGGTACGCAGTATTTT. As protein: CASSQGGTQYF.

As regards this clone: The same CDR3 is also encoded by other DNA sequences in this sample. V gene TRBV7-9 combines with J gene TRBJ2-4; perhaps TRBD2 as D (6 bases). CDR1 is SEHNR, CDR2 FQNEAQ, per germline (reference sequence). This CDR3 is 14 amino acids long. Trimming cost V 5 bases and J 1 base, with 9 bases left between them. The DNA for the CDR3 is TGTGCCAGCAGCCGTGGAGGGGCCAAAAACATTCAGTACTTC. It encodes CASSRGGAKNIQYF.

The CDR3 nucleotides read TGTGCCAGCAGTGAATCACAACTAGCGGGAGAGACAGATACGCAGTATTTT. Translation gives CASSESQLAGETDTQYF. The rearrangement links TRBV25-1 to TRBJ2-3; TRBD2 aligns across 11 bases. In germline, CDR1 is MGHDK, CDR2 SYGVNS. This CDR3 has 17 amino acids. Losses at the gene ends were 1 base for V and 3 bases for J; bases not matched to a gene: 6.

The chain recombines TRBV18 with TRBJ2-1, with D unclear. CDR1 is KGHSH and CDR2 is LQKENI in the germline V gene. The V gene lost 0 bases and the J gene lost 3 bases, with 18 bases spanning the gap. The CDR3 contains 18 residues. The CDR3 protein is CASSPPPRSNTLYNEQFF. In DNA, the CDR3 is TGTGCCAGCTCACCACCCCCCAGGTCCAACACTCTCTACAATGAGCAGTTCTTC.

This clone was counted between two and nine times. Other DNA sequences within the sample encode an identical CDR3. This chain links TRBV13 with TRBJ1-3; D is ambiguous. The V gene lost 3 bases and the J gene lost 4 bases, with 4 bases spanning the gap. The CDR3 has 12 amino acids. Germline lookup yields CDR1 PRHDT and CDR2 FYEKMQ (reference sequence). The CDR3 bases are TGTGCCAGCAGCTTTTCCGGAAACACCATATATTTT. It codes for CASSFSGNTIYF.

The rearrangement links TRBV7-3 to TRBJ2-7; 12 positions agree with TRBD2. CDR1 is SGHTA and CDR2 is FQGTGA in the germline V gene. The CDR3 is 16 amino acids. V was clipped by 5 bases and J by 5 bases; unmatched bases: 10. The DNA of the CDR3 is TGTGCCAGCAGCCCCCGCCCGACTAGCGGGAGCAACGAGCAGTACTTC. This translates into CASSPRPTSGSNEQYF.

The chain uses TRBV7-8 and TRBJ1-2; a weak D match, TRBD1 (5 bases). The CDR3 runs 15 residues. Looked up from germline, CDR1 is SGHVS and CDR2 is FQNEAQ. Trimming took 5 bases from V and 8 from J, leaving 21 bases between them. CDR3 coding DNA: TGTGCCAGCAGCCTAGGGGCGGGGCTAGAGGAGGGCTACACCTTC. It translates to CASSLGAGLEEGYTF. Variable domain in full (rest from reference TRBV7-8 and TRBJ1-2): GAGVSQSPRYKVAKRGQDVALRCDPISGHVSLFWYQQALGQGPEFLTYFQNEAQLDKSGLPSDRFFAERPEGSVSTLKIQRTQQEDSAVYLCASSLGAGLEEGYTFGSGTRLTVV.

This clone has just one count. This CDR3 is also generated by other DNA sequences in the sample. This chain connects TRBV7-2 to TRBJ1-1; D is possibly TRBD1 (5 bases). Germline-derived CDR1 and CDR2 are SGHTA and FQGNSA. There are 13 residues in the CDR3. V lost 5 bases and J 1 base, leaving 8 bases between the germline ends. CDR3 region: CASSQGGNTEAFF. In DNA form, the CDR3 reads TGTGCCAGCAGCCAGGGAGGGAACACTGAAGCTTTCTTT.

A remark on this clone: The sample contains more than one DNA sequence encoding this CDR3. V and J are TRBV18 and TRBJ1-1, with TRBD1 as a possible D gene (5 bases). V gave up 2 bases and J gave up 3 bases, with 10 bases separating them. The CDR3 contains 14 residues. Germline V gene lookup returns CDR1 KGHSH and CDR2 LQKENI. The CDR3 region is CASSPSGGDTEAFF. Written as DNA, the CDR3 is TGTGCCAGCTCACCAAGCGGGGGGGACACTGAAGCTTTCTTT.

The chain carries TRBV5-6 and TRBJ2-3; 7 nucleotides agree with TRBD1. Germline V gene data show CDR1 as SGHDT and CDR2 as YYEEEE. This CDR3 has 13 amino acids. The trim removed 4 bases at V and 4 bases at J, leaving 3 bases unmatched. DNA of the CDR3: TGTGCCAGCAGCGTAACAGGGGCAGATACGCAGTATTTT. Translating it yields CASSVTGADTQYF.

Notes on this clone: This may stem from a read error, because a much larger clone lies one nucleotide away. Other nucleotide sequences from this sample produce the same CDR3. The rearrangement links TRBV12-5 to TRBJ2-1, with D possibly being TRBD1 (5 bases). Between the trimmed V and J ends, which lost 3 bases and 0 bases, there was a span of 6 bases. The CDR3 spans 14 residues. The germline gives CDR1 LGHNT, CDR2 FRNRAP. CDR3 DNA: TGTGCTAGTGGTTTAGACAGCTCCTACAATGAGCAGTTCTTC. Its protein product is CASGLDSSYNEQFF.

This clone was picked up a small number of times. The rearrangement uses TRBV5-1 and TRBJ1-2; the D gene is possibly TRBD1 (6 bases). CDR3 length: 14 amino acids. Germline-derived CDR1 and CDR2 are SGHRS and YFSETQ. The V end lost 4 bases, the J end lost 7 bases, and 17 bases lay between the germline ends. The CDR3 here is CASSPMDSGGGYTF. The CDR3 coding sequence is TGCGCCAGCAGCCCAATGGACAGCGGGGGTGGCTACACCTTC.